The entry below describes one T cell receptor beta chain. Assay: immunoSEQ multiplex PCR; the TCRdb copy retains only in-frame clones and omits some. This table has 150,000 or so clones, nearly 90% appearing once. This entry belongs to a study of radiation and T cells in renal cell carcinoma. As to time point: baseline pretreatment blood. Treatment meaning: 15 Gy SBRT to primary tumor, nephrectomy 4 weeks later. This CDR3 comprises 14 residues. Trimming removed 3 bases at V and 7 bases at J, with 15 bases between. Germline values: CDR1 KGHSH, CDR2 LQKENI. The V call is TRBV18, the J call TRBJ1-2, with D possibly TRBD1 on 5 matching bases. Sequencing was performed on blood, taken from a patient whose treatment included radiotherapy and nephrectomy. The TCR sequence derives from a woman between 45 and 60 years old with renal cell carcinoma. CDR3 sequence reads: CASSPLEQTGGYTF. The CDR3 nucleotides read TGTGCCAGCTCACCTCTCGAACAAACAGGTGGCTACACCTTC. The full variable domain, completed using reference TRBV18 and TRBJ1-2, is NAGVMQNPRHLVRRRGQEARLRCSPMKGHSHVYWYRQLPEEGLKFMVYLQKENIIDESGMPKERFSAEFPKEGPSILRIQQVVRGDSAAYFCASSPLEQTGGYTFGSGTRLTVV.